This record concerns one T cell receptor (beta chain) sequence. Its matching antigen is unknown. These data come from a study of T cell responses to AZD1222 COVID-19 vaccine. The data were produced by immunoSEQ multiplex PCR, yet TCRdb's version contains in-frame clones alone and is incomplete. The sample has approximately 96,000 clones, more than 70% seen once. Regarding the study as a whole: Donors were mostly white British, more females; clonal diversity possibly underestimated. The number of AZD1222 recipients seropositive at baseline was only five to seven.

Germline assignment: CDR1 MDHEN and CDR2 SYDVKM. The V end was cut by 5 bases, the J end by 5 bases, with 19 bases between. This CDR3 region has 16 residues. The chain links TRBV28 to TRBJ2-1, with D perhaps being TRBD1 or TRBD2 (6 bases each). The sample in question was peripheral blood, obtained 28 days after the second AZD1222 dose. The clonotype was recovered from an adult who received the AZD1222 COVID-19 vaccine. In nucleotides, the CDR3 is TGTGCCAGCAGTCCTCAGCGAGGGGGGCGCGACAATGAGCAGTTCTTC. It encodes CASSPQRGGRDNEQFF.